The sequence of this TCR beta chain was determined in a study of cytomegalovirus exposure and HLA in healthy donors (TCRdb year 2017). Regarding the study in general: According to an earlier analysis of a few hundred of the donors, about 179 million T cells yielded some 110 million unique TCR beta sequences and 276 Gb of sequence data. Rather than using new phenotypic data, the later analysis identified candidate immune exposures from TCR beta sequences and from how often those sequences occurred across donors. Genome-wide SNP genotypes for about three fifths of the roughly 670 donors were used in a later genetic analysis, which treated that subset as a discovery cohort. The study used immunosequencing to profile the T cell repertoires of approximately 640 subjects and linked those repertoires to cytomegalovirus serostatus. Both class I and class II loci were covered by HLA typing, at four-digit resolution. High-throughput TCR immunosequencing, statistical association of individual TCRs with disease status, and machine learning were combined to predict cytomegalovirus infection status. Donor age, sex, ethnicity and CMV serostatus were compiled alongside the repertoire data. The aim of the study was to test whether cataloging public T cell receptors could identify signatures of past pathogen exposure. An early release that covered about 600 HLA-typed donors contained around 330 gigabases of sequencing data and tens of millions of unique TCR sequences. To study patterns of TCR occurrence, a later analysis re-analyzed previously published TCR beta repertoires from around 670 donors and added high-resolution HLA genotyping. The number of typed donors differed by locus: about 620-640 for A, B, C, DRB1 and DQB1; 522 for DQA1; around 580 for DPA1; and approximately 450 for DPB1. Several DR-DQ haplotypes were handled as single units for association and clustering because linkage in the cohort was strong. In an earlier analysis of 500 to 650 of the donors, high-throughput TCR beta sequencing was used to judge whether each TCR beta V gene segment behaved as functional or pseudogenic. Among around 400 genotyped donors of the cohort, an average of around 250,000 unique TCR beta nucleotide sequences was sequenced per donor, of which 15% to 20% were non-productive. Every discovery cohort repertoire had been produced on one sequencing platform. Along with the approximately 600-subject first cohort, a separate validation cohort of over 90 different subjects was used. Of the approximately 370 genotyped donors, 65% to 90% were placed in the genetic ancestry cluster associated with self-reported Caucasian donors. Results and caveats for the whole study, not just this receptor: Most CMV-associated TCR beta chains appeared to be HLA-restricted in a later analysis, and the HLA associations seemed to be driven largely by CMV exposure. Most TCR sequences were observed very rarely across donors, whereas some public TCRs were present in many individuals. In a later genetic analysis, fewer N-insertions in productive TCRs were reported among donors in an Asian-associated ancestry cluster than the roughly 700-donor mean. A further reported finding was that TCR beta sequences accurately predicted the HLA-A and HLA-B alleles for most subjects in the first cohort. Around 16 rarely observed V segments, including chromosome 9 orphons, were excluded from the earlier analysis of approximately 500 of the donors because counts were too low. The study listed 150 to 200 TCR beta chains as associated with cytomegalovirus. Sequencing depth was assumed to be roughly uniform across donors in the presence/absence analyses, though that assumption may not hold. A group of highly shared sequence variants was considered likely to be a technical artifact of the sequencing pipeline. Because some donors lacked HLA typing at each locus, the association tests relied only on the typed subset. In an earlier analysis of roughly 500 of the donors, most TCR beta V segments appeared in productive rearrangements about 87% or about 30% of the time, broadly matching IMGT annotations. A later genetic analysis associated a missense DCLRE1C variant with V-gene and J-gene trimming of TCR beta chains, and an independent cohort replicated the association. Assigning TCR associations to individual alleles was difficult when HLA alleles, especially DR and DQ, strongly co-occurred. The authors suggested that the approach could potentially be generalized to other disease states and immunological phenotypes. CMV serostatus was the only immune exposure information available for the cohort. The cohort was sequenced for TCR beta chains only, and without alpha or paired-chain data the features that could be detected were limited. The classifier was reported to diagnose cytomegalovirus status with high specificity and sensitivity in both the original cohort and the validation cohort. Linkage disequilibrium might explain the correlated functional status among segregating V segments, but an unknown experimental factor could not be excluded. In vitro tests confirmed that three of the cytomegalovirus-associated TCR beta chains recognize cytomegalovirus antigens. A later analysis reported that several top co-occurrence clusters appeared linked to parvovirus B19, influenza, CMV and Epstein-Barr virus. The 87-base-pair reads could not distinguish some IMGT-functional V segments, including TRBV6-2 and TRBV6-3, so those segments were excluded. A later analysis found that HLA-associated TCR beta chains were more clonally expanded and had lower generation probabilities than equally common non-associated chains. According to a later analysis, TCR association rates differed among HLA loci, with DRB1 alleles showing the most associated TCRs and HLA-C alleles showing the fewest. In a later analysis, 15,000 to 20,000 TCR beta sequences were associated with specific HLA alleles at a false discovery rate of 0.05.

In total, roughly 670 healthy bone marrow donors made up the cohort. At the time of sampling, all cohort members were nominally healthy, though unrecorded immune exposures were likely present. The donor tested CMV seropositive, placing the donor among the approximately 290 seropositive members of the cohort. A peripheral blood sample was collected from each donor, and TCR beta sequencing was performed on peripheral blood mononuclear cells. The Qiagen DNeasy Blood Extraction Kit was used to extract genomic DNA from the blood cell samples. CDR1 and CDR2 (MNHNY, SVGAGI) derive from the germline V gene (reference sequence). Deletion took 0 bases off V and 8 bases off J, with a span of 10 bases between the germline ends. From the cysteine through the phenylalanine, the CDR3 covers 13 amino acids. Just CDR3 DNA is preserved here, 39 bases in frame from base 1. Details on this clone: This receptor's antigen is unknown. Base qualities are not provided; no much larger clone lies one nucleotide away.

Library preparation employed the immunoSEQ multiplex PCR assay. For the multiplex PCR, a mixture combining 60 forward primers for TCR Vbeta segments and 13 reverse primers for TCR Jbeta segments was used. The CDR3 region of rearranged TCR beta genes was amplified from genomic DNA by a multiplex PCR assay. Amplified TCR beta libraries were sequenced as 87-base-pair reads on the Illumina HiSeq System. The original pipeline was this. In a later analysis, some 80 million unique TCR beta chains were counted across the approximately 640 repertoires, and roughly 10 million of these chains were shared by at least two donors. Raw reads were error-corrected and collapsed into unique sequences by a nearest-neighbor algorithm in which closely related sequences were merged to remove PCR and sequencing errors. Alignment of CDR3 sequences to IMGT reference sequences was used to assign V, D and J gene segments. Each retained sequence needed at least a six-nucleotide match to both a V gene segment and a J gene segment. Rearrangements were called productive when the CDR3 lacked stop codons and stayed in frame with V and J; all others were non-productive. CDR3 was defined according to IMGT convention as the region running from the second conserved V-encoded cysteine to the conserved J-encoded phenylalanine. The earlier analysis of more than 450 of the donors excluded sequences that lacked an unambiguous match to a single V gene segment. An earlier analysis of some 500 of the donors classified V segments as functional when productive rearrangements were above 56.7% and as segregating when the standard deviation between donors was above 5%. A statistical classification framework was built for diagnosing cytomegalovirus status from the catalog of TCR beta chain sequences. A later analysis assigned V and J genes by comparing TCR nucleotide sequences with IMGT/GENE-DB human TR gene sequences. A later analysis assigned CDR3 sequences and most-parsimonious VDJ recombination scenarios with the TCRdist pipeline. In a later analysis, every TCR beta chain was defined by the combination of its CDR3 amino acid sequence and its V-gene family, and reads without a unique V-gene family were dropped. In a later analysis, approximately 640 highly shared, low-generation-probability nucleotide sequences were removed to address suspected cross-contamination and a sequencing artifact. For each public chain, a later analysis derived a clonal expansion index from normalized ranks of inferred template counts within each repertoire. A later analysis computed generation probabilities with a VDJ recombination model fitted to out-of-frame rearrangements, and checked the results against IGoR. In a later analysis, hypergeometric tests were used to score TCR-TCR, TCR-HLA and TCR-CMV co-occurrence, with a repertoire-size bias correction applied to TCR pairs. To estimate false discovery rates, a later analysis permuted the HLA or CMV assignments 20 times. In a later analysis, co-occurring TCRs were grouped using DBSCAN, with TCRdist sequence similarity added in when clustering inside HLA-allele-positive subsets. Co-occurrence clustering excluded repertoires with fewer than 30,000 or more than 120,000 public chains, plus five with anomalous nucleotide sharing. In TCRdb, the immuneACCESS table is reduced to in-frame sequences with V and J assigned. These tables do not hold every clone; where another copy was compared, an unresolved V gene accounts for under half, and the others remain unexplained. V, J and clone size reflect that table, while D and trimming were determined from the DNA. The sample table records fewer than 250,000 clones; 82% of these occur just once. The ten largest clones take up 6% of the sample.

The specimen was PBMCs. This clonotype originated in a man aged 40-49 years in good health and CMV-seropositive. The chain is encoded by TRBV6-6 joined to TRBJ1-1, with an unclear D gene assignment. The CDR3: CASSYSIAREAFF. The sequence in DNA is TGTGCCAGCAGTTACTCGATCGCGAGGGAAGCTTTCTTT.